The present entry profiles one T cell receptor beta chain with its context. The antigen is not known. Trimming cost V 0 bases and J 5 bases; bases outside gene matches: 6. The CDR3 length is 16 residues. Germline V gives CDR1 MNHEY, CDR2 SMNVEV (reference sequence). The data are from a study of T cells in narcolepsy. In the study overall: Donors had narcolepsy type 1 or type 2, or were healthy controls. Whole-study results and caveats: No autoreactive T cell clone sequences appeared in some memory CD4+ repertoires. Same-patient CSF and blood CD4+ T cell clonotypes included HCRT-specific and TRIB2-specific autoreactive ones. Autoreactive clonotypes reportedly recurred in blood of same and different patients, not controls.

Some clones are missing from TCRdb's copy, which holds only in-frame ones; the method was immunoSEQ multiplex PCR. The sample has 23,000 or so clones; approximately 84% are singletons. Sequencing was performed on CD45RA- memory CD4+ T cells from PBMCs. V and J are TRBV27 and TRBJ2-7; 11 bases map to TRBD2. This clonotype was obtained from a human donor with narcolepsy. The CDR3 sequence: CASSLSPSGRFNEQYF. The CDR3 DNA is TGTGCCAGCAGTTTATCCCCTAGCGGGAGGTTCAACGAGCAGTACTTC.